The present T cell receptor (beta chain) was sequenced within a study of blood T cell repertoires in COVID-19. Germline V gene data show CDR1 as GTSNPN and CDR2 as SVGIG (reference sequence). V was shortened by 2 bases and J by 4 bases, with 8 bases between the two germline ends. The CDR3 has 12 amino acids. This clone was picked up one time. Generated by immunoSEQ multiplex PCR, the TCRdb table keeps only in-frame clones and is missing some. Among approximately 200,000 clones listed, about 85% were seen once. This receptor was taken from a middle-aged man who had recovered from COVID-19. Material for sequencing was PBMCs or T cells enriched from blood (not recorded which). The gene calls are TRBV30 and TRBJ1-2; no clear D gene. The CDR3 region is CAWSMGFYGYTF. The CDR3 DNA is TGTGCCTGGAGTATGGGCTTCTATGGCTACACCTTC.